This T cell receptor beta chain stems from a study of blood T cells in healthy people across ages. A sample-barcoded 5' primer and a J-beta primer mix were used in a second PCR of about 7 to 12 cycles. Sequencing recovered at least 2.5 million CDR3-containing paired-end reads from each sample. TCRdb reprocessed the 5' RACE reads with MiXCR, giving one entry per CDR3 protein. Here the sample spans 1,500,000 or so distinct CDR3 sequences, approximately 59% being singletons. J was trimmed by 9 bases and V by 3 bases; bases with no gene match: 5. CDR1 is DFQATT and CDR2 is SNEGSKA in the germline V gene (reference sequence). This CDR3 is 12 amino acids long.

Material for sequencing was blood. The chain carries TRBV20-1 and TRBJ2-1; 7 positions agree with TRBD2. This clonotype originated in a man aged 18 to 29 in good health. The CDR3 spells CSASRGEGEQFF. In DNA form, the CDR3 reads TGCAGTGCTAGTAGAGGGGAGGGTGAGCAGTTCTTC.